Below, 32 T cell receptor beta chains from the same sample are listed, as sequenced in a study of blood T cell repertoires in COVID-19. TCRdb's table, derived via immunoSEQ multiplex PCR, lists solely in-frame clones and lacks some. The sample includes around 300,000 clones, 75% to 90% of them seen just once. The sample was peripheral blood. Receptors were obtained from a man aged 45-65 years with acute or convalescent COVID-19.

DNA of the CDR3: TGTGCCAGCAATCCGGGACAAAGCTACGAGCAGTACTTC. Protein: CASNPGQSYEQYF. This chain connects TRBV2 to TRBJ2-7; TRBD1 is a possible D gene (6 bases). CDR3 length equals 13 residues. Looked up from germline, CDR1 is SNHLY and CDR2 is FYNNEI. Trimming removed 7 bases from V and 3 bases from J, with 13 bases in between.

The CDR3 sequence: CASSDSLNTEAFF. CDR3 nucleotide sequence: TGTGCCTCCTCGGACAGTCTTAACACTGAAGCTTTCTTT. The chain employs TRBV30 and TRBJ1-1; possibly TRBD1 for D (6 bases). Germline CDR1 is GTSNPN and CDR2 is SVGIG (reference sequence). There are 13 residues in the CDR3. The V gene lost 7 bases and the J gene lost 2 bases, with 14 bases spanning the gap.

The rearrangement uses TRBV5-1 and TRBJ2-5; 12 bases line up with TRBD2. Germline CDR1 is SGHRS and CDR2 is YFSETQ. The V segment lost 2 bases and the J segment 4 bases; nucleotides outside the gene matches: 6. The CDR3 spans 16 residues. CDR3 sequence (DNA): TGCGCCAGCAGCTTCAGCCTAGCGGGGGGGCTAGAGACCCAGTACTTC. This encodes CASSFSLAGGLETQYF.

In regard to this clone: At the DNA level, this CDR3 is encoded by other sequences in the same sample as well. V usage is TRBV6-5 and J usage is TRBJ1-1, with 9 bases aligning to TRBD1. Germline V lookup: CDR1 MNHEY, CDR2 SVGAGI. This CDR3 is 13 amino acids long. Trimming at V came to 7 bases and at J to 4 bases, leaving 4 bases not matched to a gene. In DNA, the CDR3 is TGTGCCAGCACTGGACAGGGGTCCACTGAAGCTTTCTTT. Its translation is CASTGQGSTEAFF.

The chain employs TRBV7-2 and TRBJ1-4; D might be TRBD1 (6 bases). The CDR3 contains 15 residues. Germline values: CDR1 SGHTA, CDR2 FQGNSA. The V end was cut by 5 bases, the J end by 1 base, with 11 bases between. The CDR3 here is CASSHSQGTNEKLFF. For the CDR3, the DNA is TGTGCCAGCAGCCACTCACAGGGAACTAATGAAAAACTGTTTTTT.

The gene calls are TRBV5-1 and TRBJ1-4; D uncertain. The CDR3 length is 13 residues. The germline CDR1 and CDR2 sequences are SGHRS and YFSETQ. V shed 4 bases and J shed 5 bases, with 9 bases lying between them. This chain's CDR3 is CASSVRFNEKLFF. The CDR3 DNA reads TGCGCCAGCAGCGTCCGGTTCAATGAAAAACTGTTTTTT.

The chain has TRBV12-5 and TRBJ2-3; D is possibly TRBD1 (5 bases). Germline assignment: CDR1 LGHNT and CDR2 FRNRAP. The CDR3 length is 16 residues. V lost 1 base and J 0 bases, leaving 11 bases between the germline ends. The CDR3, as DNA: TGTGCTAGTGGTTTGGGACAGCTCGTTAGCACAGATACGCAGTATTTT. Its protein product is CASGLGQLVSTDTQYF.

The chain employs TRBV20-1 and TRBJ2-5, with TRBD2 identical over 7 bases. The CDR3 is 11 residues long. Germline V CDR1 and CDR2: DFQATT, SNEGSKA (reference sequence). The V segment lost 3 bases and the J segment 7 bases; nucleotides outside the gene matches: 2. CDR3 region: CSARASGTQYF. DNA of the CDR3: TGCAGTGCTAGGGCTAGCGGGACCCAGTACTTC.

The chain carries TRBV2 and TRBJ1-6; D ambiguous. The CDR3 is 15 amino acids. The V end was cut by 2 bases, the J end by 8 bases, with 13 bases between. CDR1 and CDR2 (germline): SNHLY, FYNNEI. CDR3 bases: TGTGCCAGCAGTGAAACCGCATTCGGGGATTCACCCCTCCACTTT. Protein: CASSETAFGDSPLHF. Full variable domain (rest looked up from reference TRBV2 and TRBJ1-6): EPEVTQTPSHQVTQMGQEVILRCVPISNHLYFYWYRQILGQKVEFLVSFYNNEISEKSEIFDDQFSVERPDGSNFTLKIRSTKLEDSAMYFCASSETAFGDSPLHFGNGTRLTVT.

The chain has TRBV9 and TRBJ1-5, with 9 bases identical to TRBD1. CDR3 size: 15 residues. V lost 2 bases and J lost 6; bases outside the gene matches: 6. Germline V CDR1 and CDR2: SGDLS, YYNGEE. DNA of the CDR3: TGTGCCAGCAGCGTCGGGACAGGGAAGTTTCAGCCCCAGCATTTT. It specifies CASSVGTGKFQPQHF.

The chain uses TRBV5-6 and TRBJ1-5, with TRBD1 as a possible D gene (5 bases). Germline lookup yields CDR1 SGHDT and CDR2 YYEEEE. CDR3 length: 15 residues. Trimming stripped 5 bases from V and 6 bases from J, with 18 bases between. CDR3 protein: CASRRGTHEGQPQHF. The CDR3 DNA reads TGTGCCAGCAGGCGGGGGACTCACGAGGGTCAGCCCCAGCATTTT.

CDR3 sequence reads: CASSAYSDTHMNTEAFF. CDR3 DNA: TGTGCCAGCAGTGCCTACTCGGACACTCATATGAACACTGAAGCTTTCTTT. V and J are TRBV6-1 and TRBJ1-1; maybe TRBD1 (5 bases). This CDR3 is 17 amino acids long. Trimming took off 4 bases at V and 0 bases at J, with 18 bases between the two ends. Germline V CDR1 and CDR2: MNHNS, SASEGT.

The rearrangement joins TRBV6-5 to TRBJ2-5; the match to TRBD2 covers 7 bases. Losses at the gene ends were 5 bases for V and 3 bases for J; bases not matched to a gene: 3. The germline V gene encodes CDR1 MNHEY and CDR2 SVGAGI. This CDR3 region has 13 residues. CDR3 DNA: TGTGCCAGCAGTACCCGGGGGGAAGAGACCCAGTACTTC. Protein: CASSTRGEETQYF.

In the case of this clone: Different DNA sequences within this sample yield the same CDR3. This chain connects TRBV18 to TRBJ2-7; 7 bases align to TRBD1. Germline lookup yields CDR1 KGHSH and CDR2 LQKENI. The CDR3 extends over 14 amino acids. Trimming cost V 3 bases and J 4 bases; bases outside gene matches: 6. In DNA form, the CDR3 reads TGTGCCAGCTCACCCCGGGACAGAGGATACGAGCAGTACTTC. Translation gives CASSPRDRGYEQYF.

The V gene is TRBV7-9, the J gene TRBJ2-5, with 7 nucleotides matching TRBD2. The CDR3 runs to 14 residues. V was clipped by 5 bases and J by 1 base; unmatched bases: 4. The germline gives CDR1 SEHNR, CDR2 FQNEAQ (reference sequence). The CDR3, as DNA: TGTGCCAGCAGCCCCCCGGGGGGCCAAGAGACCCAGTACTTC. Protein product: CASSPPGGQETQYF. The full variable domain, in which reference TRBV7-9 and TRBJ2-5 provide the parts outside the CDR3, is DTGVSQNPRHKITKRGQNVTFRCDPISEHNRLYWYRQTLGQGPEFLTYFQNEAQLEKSRLLSDRFSAERPKGSFSTLEIQRTEQGDSAMYLCASSPPGGQETQYFGPGTRLLVL.

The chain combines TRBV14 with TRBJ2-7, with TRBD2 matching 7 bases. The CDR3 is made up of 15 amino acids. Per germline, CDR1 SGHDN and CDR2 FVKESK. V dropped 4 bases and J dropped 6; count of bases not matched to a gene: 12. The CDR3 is CASSRVAAWGGEQYF. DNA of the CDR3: TGTGCCAGCAGCCGAGTAGCTGCTTGGGGGGGCGAGCAGTACTTC.

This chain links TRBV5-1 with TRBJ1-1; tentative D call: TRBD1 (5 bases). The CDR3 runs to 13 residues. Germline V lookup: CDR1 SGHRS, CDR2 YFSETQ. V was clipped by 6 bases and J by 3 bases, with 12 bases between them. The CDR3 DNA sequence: TGCGCCAGCACCAGACAGCCCGACACTGAAGCTTTCTTT. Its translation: CASTRQPDTEAFF.

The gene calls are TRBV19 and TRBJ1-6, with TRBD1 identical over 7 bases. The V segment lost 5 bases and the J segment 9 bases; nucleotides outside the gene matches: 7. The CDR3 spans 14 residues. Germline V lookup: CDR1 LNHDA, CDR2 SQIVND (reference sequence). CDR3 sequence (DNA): TGTGCCAGTAGTCCCGACAGGGTGGGTTCACCCCTCCACTTT. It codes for CASSPDRVGSPLHF.

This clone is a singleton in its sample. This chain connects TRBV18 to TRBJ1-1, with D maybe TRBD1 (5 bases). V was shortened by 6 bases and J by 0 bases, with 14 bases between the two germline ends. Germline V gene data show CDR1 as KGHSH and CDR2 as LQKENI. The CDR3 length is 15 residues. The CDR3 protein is CASSVRDEMNTEAFF. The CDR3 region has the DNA TGTGCCAGCTCCGTCAGGGATGAGATGAACACTGAAGCTTTCTTT.

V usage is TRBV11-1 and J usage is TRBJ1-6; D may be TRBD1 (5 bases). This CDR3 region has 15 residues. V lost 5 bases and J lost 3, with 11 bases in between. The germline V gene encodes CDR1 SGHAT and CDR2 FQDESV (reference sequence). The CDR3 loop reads CASSVGGGYNSPLHF. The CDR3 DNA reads TGTGCCAGCAGCGTGGGGGGAGGCTATAATTCACCCCTCCACTTT.

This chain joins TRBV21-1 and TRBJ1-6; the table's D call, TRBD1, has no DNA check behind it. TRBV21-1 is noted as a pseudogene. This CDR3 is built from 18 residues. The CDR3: CASSIRDARGVYNSPLHF. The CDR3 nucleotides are TGTGCCAGCAGCATCCGGGACGCCAGGGGGGTATATAATTCACCCCTCCACTTT.

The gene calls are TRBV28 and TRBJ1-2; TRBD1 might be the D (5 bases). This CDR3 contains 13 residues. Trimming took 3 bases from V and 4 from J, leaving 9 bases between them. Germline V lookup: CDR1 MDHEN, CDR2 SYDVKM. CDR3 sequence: CASSFRGFYGYTF. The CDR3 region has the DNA TGTGCCAGCAGTTTTAGGGGTTTCTATGGCTACACCTTC.

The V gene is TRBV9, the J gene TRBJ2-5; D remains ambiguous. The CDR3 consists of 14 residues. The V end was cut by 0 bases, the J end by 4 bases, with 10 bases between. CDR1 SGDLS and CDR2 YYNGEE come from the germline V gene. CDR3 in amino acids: CASSVGVSSETQYF. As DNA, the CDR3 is TGTGCCAGCAGCGTAGGTGTCTCCTCAGAGACCCAGTACTTC.

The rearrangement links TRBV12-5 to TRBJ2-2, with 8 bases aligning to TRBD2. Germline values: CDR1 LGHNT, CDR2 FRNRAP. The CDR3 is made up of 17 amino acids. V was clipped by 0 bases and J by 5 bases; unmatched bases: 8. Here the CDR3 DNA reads TGTGCTAGTGGTTTGGTACAAAGACTAGCGATGACCGGGGAGCTGTTTTTT. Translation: CASGLVQRLAMTGELFF. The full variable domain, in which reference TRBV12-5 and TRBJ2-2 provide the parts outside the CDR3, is DARVTQTPRHKVTEMGQEVTMRCQPILGHNTVFWYRQTMMQGLELLAYFRNRAPLDDSGMPKDRFSAEMPDATLATLKIQPSEPRDSAVYFCASGLVQRLAMTGELFFGEGSRLTVL.

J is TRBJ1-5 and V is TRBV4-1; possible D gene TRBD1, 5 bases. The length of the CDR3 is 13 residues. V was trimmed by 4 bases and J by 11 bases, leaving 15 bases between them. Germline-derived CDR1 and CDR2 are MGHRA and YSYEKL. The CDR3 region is CASSPGGWGTQHF. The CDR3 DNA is TGCGCCAGCAGCCCGGGGGGTTGGGGGACCCAGCATTTT.

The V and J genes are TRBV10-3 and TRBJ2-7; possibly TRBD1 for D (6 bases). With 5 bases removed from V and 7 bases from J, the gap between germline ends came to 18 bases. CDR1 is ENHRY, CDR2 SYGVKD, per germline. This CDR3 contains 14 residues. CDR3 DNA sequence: TGTGCCATCAGTCGTGCAGGGACAACGGGGGAGCAGTACTTC. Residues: CAISRAGTTGEQYF.

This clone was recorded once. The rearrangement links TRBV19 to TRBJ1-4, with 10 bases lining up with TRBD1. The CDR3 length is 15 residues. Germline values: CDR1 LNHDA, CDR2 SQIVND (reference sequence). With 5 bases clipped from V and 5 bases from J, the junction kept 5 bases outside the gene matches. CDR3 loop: CASSLWTGGNEKLFF. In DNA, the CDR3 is TGTGCCAGTAGTCTGTGGACAGGGGGAAATGAAAAACTGTTTTTT.

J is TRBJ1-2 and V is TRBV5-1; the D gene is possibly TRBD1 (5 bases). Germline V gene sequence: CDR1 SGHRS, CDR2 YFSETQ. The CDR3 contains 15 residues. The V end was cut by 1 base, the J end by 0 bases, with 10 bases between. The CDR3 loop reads CASSLTGEANYGYTF. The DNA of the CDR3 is TGCGCCAGCAGCTTGACGGGGGAAGCTAACTATGGCTACACCTTC.

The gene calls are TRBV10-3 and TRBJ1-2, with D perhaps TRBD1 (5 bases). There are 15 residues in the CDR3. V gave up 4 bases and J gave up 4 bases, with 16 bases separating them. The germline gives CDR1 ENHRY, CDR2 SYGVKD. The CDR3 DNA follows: TGTGCCATCAGTGGGGGGGACCATTCCGTCTATGGCTACACCTTC. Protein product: CAISGGDHSVYGYTF.

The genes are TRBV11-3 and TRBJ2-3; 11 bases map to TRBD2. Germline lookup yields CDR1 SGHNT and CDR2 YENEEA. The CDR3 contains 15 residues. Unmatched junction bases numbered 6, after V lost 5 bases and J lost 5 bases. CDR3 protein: CASSTGTSGIDTQYF. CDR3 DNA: TGTGCCAGCAGCACCGGGACTAGCGGCATAGATACGCAGTATTTT.

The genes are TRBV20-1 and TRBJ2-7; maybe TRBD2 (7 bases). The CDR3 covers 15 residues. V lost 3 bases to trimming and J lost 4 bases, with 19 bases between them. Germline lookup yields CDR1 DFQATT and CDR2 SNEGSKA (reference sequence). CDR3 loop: CSASGSGGRSYEQYF. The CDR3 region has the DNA TGCAGTGCTAGTGGGTCGGGGGGCCGTTCTTACGAGCAGTACTTC.

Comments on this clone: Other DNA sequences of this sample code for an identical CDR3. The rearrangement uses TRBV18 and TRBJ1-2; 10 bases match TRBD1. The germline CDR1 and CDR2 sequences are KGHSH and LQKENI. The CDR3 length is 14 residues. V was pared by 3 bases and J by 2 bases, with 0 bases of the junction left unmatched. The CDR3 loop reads CASSPGQGNYGYTF. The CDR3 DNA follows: TGTGCCAGCTCACCGGGACAGGGGAACTATGGCTACACCTTC.